This T cell receptor beta chain originates from a study of CD8+ T cells in alopecia areata. Points on this clone: As yet, its antigen is unknown.

Study-level points and caveats: Clarity of TCR sharing across patients fell short of that in mice, possibly HLA-related. More clonal than normal scalp was lesional scalp, particularly alopecia totalis/universalis.

The sample's treatment: oral pan-JAK inhibitor, 5-10 mg twice daily. Peripheral blood samples and lesional scalp punch biopsies were obtained from alopecia areata patients. Sorted out of PBMCs were CD4+ T cells and CD8+ T cells. Extracted RNA was reverse transcribed, and the resulting cDNA served as sequencing template. The method was immunoSEQ multiplex PCR; TCRdb's version includes in-frame clones alone and lacks a portion of them. The sample includes approximately 100,000 clones, approximately 84% of them seen just once. This CDR3 has 13 residues. The V and J ends lost 10 bases and 3 bases, in that order; junction bases with no gene match: 7. Germline CDR1 LNHDA, CDR2 SQIVND (reference sequence).

The receptor comes from a human donor with alopecia areata. This chain uses TRBV19 with TRBJ2-3, with 7 bases identical to TRBD2. The sample was CD8+ T cells sorted from blood, taken at week 34, from a patient treated with tofacitinib. In DNA form, the CDR3 reads TGTGCCACAAGCCTAGCGGCAACAGATACGCAGTATTTT. As protein: CATSLAATDTQYF.